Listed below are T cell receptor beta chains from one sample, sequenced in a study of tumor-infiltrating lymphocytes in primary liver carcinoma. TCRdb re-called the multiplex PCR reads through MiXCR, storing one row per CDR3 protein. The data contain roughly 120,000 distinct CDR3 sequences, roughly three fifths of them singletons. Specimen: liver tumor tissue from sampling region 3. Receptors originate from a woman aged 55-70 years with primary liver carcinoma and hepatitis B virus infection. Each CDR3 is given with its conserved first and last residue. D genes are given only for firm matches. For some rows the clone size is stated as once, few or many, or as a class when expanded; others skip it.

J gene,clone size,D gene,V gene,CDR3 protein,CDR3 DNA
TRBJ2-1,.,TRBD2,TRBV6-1,CASYVTGTSLKQFF,TGTGCCAGTTATGTTACCGGGACTAGCCTTAAGCAGTTCTTC
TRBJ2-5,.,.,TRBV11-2,CVTSPNFAGTQYF,TGTGTCACCAGTCCCAATTTTGCGGGGACCCAGTACTTC
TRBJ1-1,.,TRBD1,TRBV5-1,CASKDQGDGTEAFF,TGCGCCAGCAAGGACCAGGGGGATGGCACTGAAGCTTTCTTT
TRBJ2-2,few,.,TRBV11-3,CANSPTVGSTGELSF,TGTGCCAACAGCCCCACAGTGGGAAGCACCGGGGAGCTGTCTTTT
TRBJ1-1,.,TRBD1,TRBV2,CASSRTGGASEAFF,TGTGCCAGCAGCAGGACAGGGGGCGCCTCTGAAGCTTTCTTT
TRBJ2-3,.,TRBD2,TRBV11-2,CASSLDLSGLAGEGMDMQYF,TGTGCCAGCAGCTTAGATCTAAGTGGGTTGGCGGGAGAAGGGATGGATATGCAGTATTTT
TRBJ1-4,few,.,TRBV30,CAWSGKGTPGLEKLFF,TGTGCCTGGAGTGGTAAAGGGACCCCCGGGTTGGAAAAACTGTTTTTT
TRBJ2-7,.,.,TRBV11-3,CVSSPNPGAAYEQYF,TGTGTCAGCAGCCCGAACCCGGGAGCGGCCTACGAGCAATACTTC
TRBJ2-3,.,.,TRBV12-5,CASGPTPGLMGSTDTQYF,TGTGCTAGTGGTCCAACTCCTGGACTAATGGGAAGCACAGATACGCAGTATTTT
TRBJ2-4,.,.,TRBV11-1,CASSLVGSIKNIQYF,TGTGCCAGCAGCTTAGTCGGGAGTATCAAAAACATTCAGTACTTC
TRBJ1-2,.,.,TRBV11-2,CVSSLDPIMALRYDYTF,TGTGTCAGCAGCTTAGATCCGATCATGGCACTGCGCTATGACTACACCTTC
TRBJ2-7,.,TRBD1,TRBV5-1,CASKHTGTGLDEQYF,TGCGCCAGCAAACATACCGGGACAGGGTTGGACGAGCAGTACTTC
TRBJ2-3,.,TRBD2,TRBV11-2,CDNSVERGRLYTQYF,TGTGACAACAGCGTCGAGCGGGGCCGACTCTATACGCAGTATTTT
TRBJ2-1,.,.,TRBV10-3,CAIRPRELNEQFF,TGTGCCATTCGTCCCCGGGAGCTTAATGAGCAGTTCTTC
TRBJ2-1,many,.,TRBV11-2,CASSLERGMASSYNEQFF,TGTGCCAGCAGCTTAGAGAGGGGCATGGCCAGCTCCTACAATGAGCAGTTCTTC
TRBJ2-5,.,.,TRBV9,CASSVAENGQETQYF,TGTGCCAGCAGCGTAGCGGAGAATGGTCAAGAGACCCAGTACTTC
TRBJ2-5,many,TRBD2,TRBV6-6,CASSYPQAGVETQYF,TGTGCCAGCAGTTACCCTCAAGCGGGAGTAGAGACCCAGTACTTC
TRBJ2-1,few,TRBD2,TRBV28,CVSSRLAFNEQFF,TGTGTCAGCAGTCGACTAGCCTTCAATGAGCAGTTCTTC
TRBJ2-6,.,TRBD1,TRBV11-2,CASTSTGGGANVLTF,TGTGCCAGCACCTCGACAGGGGGTGGGGCCAACGTCCTGACTTTC
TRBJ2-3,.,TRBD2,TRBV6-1,CANSGGGGALTDTQYF,TGTGCCAACAGTGGAGGCGGGGGGGCCCTCACAGATACGCAGTATTTT
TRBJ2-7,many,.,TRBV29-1,CSVRPSAGNSYEQYF,TGCAGCGTTCGACCTAGCGCGGGCAACTCCTACGAGCAGTACTTC
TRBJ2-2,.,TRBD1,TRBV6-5,CDSRDTDRANTGELFF,TGTGACAGCAGGGACACGGACAGGGCGAACACCGGAGAGCTGTTTTTT
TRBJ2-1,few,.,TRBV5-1,CASSLGLPGRAEQFF,TGCGCCAGCAGCTTGGGCCTTCCTGGAAGGGCTGAGCAGTTCTTC
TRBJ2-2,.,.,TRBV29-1,CSAWTTGGELFF,TGCAGCGCCTGGACTACCGGCGGGGAGCTGTTTTTT
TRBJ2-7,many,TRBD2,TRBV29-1,CSVEATSGAGAEQYF,TGCAGCGTTGAAGCGACTAGCGGGGCCGGGGCCGAGCAGTACTTC
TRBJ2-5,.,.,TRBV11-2,CASSRSGVLETQYF,TGTGCCAGTAGCCGATCGGGCGTCCTGGAGACCCAGTACTTC
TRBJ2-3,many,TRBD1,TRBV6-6,CASRYTGTASDTQYF,TGTGCCAGCAGGTATACCGGGACAGCCTCAGATACGCAGTATTTT
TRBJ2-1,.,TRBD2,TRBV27,CASSLASGSLGIEQFF,TGTGCCAGCAGTCTCGCTAGCGGGAGTTTAGGCATTGAGCAGTTCTTC